This TCR beta chain was captured in a study of T-cell memory formation after mild COVID-19. Study information: TCR clustering was largely donor specific.

Details on this clonotype: What it recognizes is unknown.

TCRdb reprocessed the 5' RACE reads with MiXCR, giving one entry per CDR3 protein. The sample records 500,000 to 600,000 distinct CDR3 sequences, approximately 18% being singletons. The study, taken as a whole, reports: CD4/CD8 balance characterized clones contracting day 15 to 85, and CD4+ skew characterized later expanders. Memory sampled before infection contained some responding clones, suggesting cross-reactive memory joined. Contracting CD4+ clones lay largely in CM and EM, with CD8+ ones residing in EMRA.

V dropped 7 bases and J dropped 10 bases, with 17 bases sitting between them. This CDR3 region has 13 residues. What was sequenced was PBMCs or a T cell subset sorted from them (not recorded which). The sequence derives from an adult woman who had mild COVID-19 (a few samples of this study predate the infection). Cell type and time point are not known. The chain joins TRBV12-3 or TRBV12-4 to TRBJ2-1; D remains unclear. For the CDR3, the DNA is TGTGCCAGCACCCGGAGCTCCCTTGGGGAGCAGTTCTTC. Its protein is CASTRSSLGEQFF.